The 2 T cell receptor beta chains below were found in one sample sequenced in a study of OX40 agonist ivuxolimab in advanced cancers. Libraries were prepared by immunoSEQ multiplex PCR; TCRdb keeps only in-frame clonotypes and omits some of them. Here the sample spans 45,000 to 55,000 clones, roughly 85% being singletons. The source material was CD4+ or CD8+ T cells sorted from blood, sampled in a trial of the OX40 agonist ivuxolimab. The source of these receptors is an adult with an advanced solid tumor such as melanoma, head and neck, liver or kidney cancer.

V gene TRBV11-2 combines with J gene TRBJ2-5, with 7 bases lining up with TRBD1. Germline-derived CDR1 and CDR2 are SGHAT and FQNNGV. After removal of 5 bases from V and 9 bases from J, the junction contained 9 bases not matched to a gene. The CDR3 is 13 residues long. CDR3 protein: CASSRRQGRPQYF. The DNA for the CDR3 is TGTGCCAGCAGCAGAAGACAGGGACGGCCCCAGTACTTC.

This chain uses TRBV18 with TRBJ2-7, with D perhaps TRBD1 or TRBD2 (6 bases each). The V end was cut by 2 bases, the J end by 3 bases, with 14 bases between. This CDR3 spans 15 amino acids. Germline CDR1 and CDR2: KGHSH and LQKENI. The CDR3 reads CASSPTLGGGYEQYF. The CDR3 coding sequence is TGTGCCAGCTCACCAACGTTAGGAGGGGGCTACGAGCAGTACTTC.